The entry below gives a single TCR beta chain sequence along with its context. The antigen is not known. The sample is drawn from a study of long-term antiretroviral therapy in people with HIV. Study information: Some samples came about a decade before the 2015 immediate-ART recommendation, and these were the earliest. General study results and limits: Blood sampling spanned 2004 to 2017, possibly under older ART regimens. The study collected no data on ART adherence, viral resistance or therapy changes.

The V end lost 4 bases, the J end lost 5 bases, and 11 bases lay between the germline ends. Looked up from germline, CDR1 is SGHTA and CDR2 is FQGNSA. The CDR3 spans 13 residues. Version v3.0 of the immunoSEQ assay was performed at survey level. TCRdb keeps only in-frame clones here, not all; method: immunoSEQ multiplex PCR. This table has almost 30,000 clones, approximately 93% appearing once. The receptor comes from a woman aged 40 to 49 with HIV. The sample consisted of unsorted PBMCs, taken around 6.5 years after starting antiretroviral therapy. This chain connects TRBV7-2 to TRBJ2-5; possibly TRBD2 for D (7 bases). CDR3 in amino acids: CASSSQGGETQYF. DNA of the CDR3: TGTGCCAGCAGCTCACAGGGAGGGGAGACCCAGTACTTC. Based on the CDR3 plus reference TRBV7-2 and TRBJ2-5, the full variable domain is GAGVSQSPSNKVTEKGKDVELRCDPISGHTALYWYRQSLGQGLEFLIYFQGNSAPDKSGLPSDRFSAERTGGSVSTLTIQRTQQEDSAVYLCASSSQGGETQYFGPGTRLLVL.